A single T cell receptor beta chain is shown here with its context. No antigen is known for it. The CDR3 loop spans 12 amino acids. The germline V gene has CDR1 MDHEN and CDR2 SYDVKM. Trimming took 7 bases from V and 1 from J, leaving 5 bases between them. This sample was included in a study of cytomegalovirus exposure and HLA in healthy donors. Whole-study findings and limits: Most CMV-associated TCR beta chains appeared HLA-restricted in a later analysis.

The study ran its PCR with 60 Vbeta and 13 Jbeta primers. Repertoires were generated with immunoSEQ multiplex PCR, while TCRdb's copy carries only in-frame clones and drops some. Among around 92,000 clones listed, approximately 72% were seen once. Sequenced sample: PBMCs. This clonotype was obtained from a woman aged 70-85 years in good health and CMV-seropositive. The chain uses TRBV28 and TRBJ1-3; D gene uncertain. DNA for the CDR3: TGTGCCAGCAAACTTTCTGGAAACACCATATATTTT. Translating gives CASKLSGNTIYF.